The entry that follows covers one T cell receptor (beta chain) sequence. No antigen is known for it. No base quality information exists; no much larger clone differs at one position. The trial excluded patients who had a history of autoimmune disease or were on systemic immunosuppression. Peripheral blood for TCR sequencing was collected from all dose cohorts at baseline, on cycle 4 day 1, and on cycle 7 day 1. Samples came from an open-label, multicenter, first-in-human phase I dose-escalation trial of ivuxolimab. Adults with locally advanced or metastatic melanoma, renal cell, hepatocellular, or head and neck squamous cell carcinoma were enrolled in the trial. Before TCR sequencing, CD4+ and CD8+ T cells were separately sorted from peripheral blood. This sample is part of a study of OX40 agonist ivuxolimab in advanced cancers. Regarding the study in general: Ivuxolimab was an agonistic, fully human IgG2 monoclonal antibody directed against OX40 (CD134), a costimulatory receptor. Patients were allowed to have had prior anti-PD-1, anti-PD-L1 or anti-CTLA-4 therapy, and about 40% of the dose-escalation patients had been treated with checkpoint inhibitors. The monotherapy dose-escalation portion (N ≈ 55 patients) of the phase I ivuxolimab trial is reported in the paper. Peripheral TCRbeta sequencing was intended to test whether TCR sequence diversity was altered and clonal T-cell expansion was caused by ivuxolimab. Partial responses occurred in three dose-escalation patients, of whom one had hepatocellular carcinoma and two had cutaneous melanoma. Of the roughly 51 dose-escalation patients, hepatocellular carcinoma was present in about 20, melanoma in around 15, renal cell carcinoma in 9 and head and neck cancer in 9. Intravenous ivuxolimab was administered to patients every 2 weeks at six dose levels: 0.01, 0.1, 0.3, 1.5, 3 and 10 mg/kg. In the dose-escalation cohort, more than 75% of patients were male, and the mean age was about 55 years, with a range of about 23 to 80. Overall study results and their limits: Which antigens the clonally expanded peripheral T cells were specific for was not determined. Clonal expansion of both CD4+ and CD8+ blood T cells was observed from baseline to week 6 at doses 0.1 to 3.0 mg/kg. In the 0.1-3.0 mg/kg groups, partial responders had among the lowest normalized peripheral clonal expansion, particularly in CD8+ T cells. Low levels of normalized T-cell clonal expansion were also seen in some patients who did not respond. After ivuxolimab, expanded clones were on average more numerous among CD8+ T cells than among CD4+ T cells.

V loses 3 bases at its end and J loses 1 base; junction bases beyond the gene matches: 13. The germline V gene provides CDR1 MGHRA and CDR2 YSYEKL. The CDR3 contains 18 residues, cysteine and phenylalanine counted. CDR3 DNA is the only sequence kept; it has 54 bases, read in frame from the first base. Genomic DNA was extracted from sorted cells for sequencing of the TCRbeta CDR3 region. TCRbeta CDR3 regions were sequenced using the immunoSEQ Assay. What TCRdb holds here is the immuneACCESS table cut down to in-frame rearrangements. Part of the clones is not present; checked against another copy, under half of the missing clones reflect an unresolved V gene, and the others are unexplained. The sample table holds some 18,000 clones, of which roughly 85% were seen once. The top ten hold approximately 60% of the sample.

Recombination connected TRBV4-1 to TRBJ1-1; 8 bases in the junction line up with TRBD1. The clonotype comes from an adult with an advanced solid tumor such as melanoma, head and neck, liver or kidney cancer. This sample comprised CD4+ or CD8+ T cells sorted from blood, obtained in a trial of the OX40 agonist ivuxolimab. Here the CDR3 is given as CASSQFGQGFRENTEAFF. Read as DNA, the sequence is TGCGCCAGCAGCCAGTTCGGACAGGGCTTTAGGGAGAACACTGAAGCTTTCTTT.